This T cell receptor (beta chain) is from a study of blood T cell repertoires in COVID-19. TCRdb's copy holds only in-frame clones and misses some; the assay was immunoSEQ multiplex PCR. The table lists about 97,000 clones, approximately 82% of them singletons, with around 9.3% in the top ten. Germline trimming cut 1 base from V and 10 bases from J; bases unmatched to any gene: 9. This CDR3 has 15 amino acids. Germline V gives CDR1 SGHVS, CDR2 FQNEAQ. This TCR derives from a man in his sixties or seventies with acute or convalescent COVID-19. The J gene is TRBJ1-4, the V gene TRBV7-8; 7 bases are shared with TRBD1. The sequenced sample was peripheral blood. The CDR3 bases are TGTGCCAGCAGCTTAGAAGGGACAGTAAGGGGAAAACTGTTTTTT. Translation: CASSLEGTVRGKLFF.